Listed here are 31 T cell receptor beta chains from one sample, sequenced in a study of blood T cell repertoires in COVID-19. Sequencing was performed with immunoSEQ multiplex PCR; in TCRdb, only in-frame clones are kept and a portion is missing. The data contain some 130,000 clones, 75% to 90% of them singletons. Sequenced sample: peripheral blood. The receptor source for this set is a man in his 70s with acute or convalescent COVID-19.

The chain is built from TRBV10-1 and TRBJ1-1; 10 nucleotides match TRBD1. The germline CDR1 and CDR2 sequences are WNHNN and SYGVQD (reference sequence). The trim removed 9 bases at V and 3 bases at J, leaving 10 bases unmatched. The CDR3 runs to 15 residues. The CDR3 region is CARKPDRGGHTEAFF. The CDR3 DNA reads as TGCGCCAGAAAACCGGACAGGGGGGGACACACTGAAGCTTTCTTT.

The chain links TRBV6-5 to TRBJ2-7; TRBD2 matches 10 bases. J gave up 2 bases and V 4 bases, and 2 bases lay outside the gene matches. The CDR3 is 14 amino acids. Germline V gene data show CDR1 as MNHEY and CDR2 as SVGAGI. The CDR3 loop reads CASSLAGGTYEQYF. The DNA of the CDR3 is TGTGCCAGCAGTTTAGCGGGGGGAACCTACGAGCAGTACTTC.

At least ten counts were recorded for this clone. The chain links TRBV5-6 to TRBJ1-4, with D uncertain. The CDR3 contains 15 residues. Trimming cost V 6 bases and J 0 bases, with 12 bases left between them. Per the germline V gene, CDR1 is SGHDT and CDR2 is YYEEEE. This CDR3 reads CASTKLQATNEKLFF. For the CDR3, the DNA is TGTGCCAGCACCAAACTTCAAGCAACTAATGAAAAACTGTTTTTT.

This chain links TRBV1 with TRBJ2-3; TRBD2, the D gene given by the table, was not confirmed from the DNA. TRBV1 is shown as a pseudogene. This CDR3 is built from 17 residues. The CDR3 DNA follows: TGCACCAGCAGCTCCCGACTAGCGGGGGGGCCCACAGATACGCAGTATTTT. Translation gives CTSSSRLAGGPTDTQYF.

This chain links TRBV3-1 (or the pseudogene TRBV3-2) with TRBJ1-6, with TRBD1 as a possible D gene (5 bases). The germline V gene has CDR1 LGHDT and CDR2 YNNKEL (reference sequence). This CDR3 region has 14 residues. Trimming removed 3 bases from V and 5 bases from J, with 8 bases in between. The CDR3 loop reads CASSQGPNNSPLHF. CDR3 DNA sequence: TGTGCCAGCAGCCAGGGGCCTAATAATTCACCCCTCCACTTT.

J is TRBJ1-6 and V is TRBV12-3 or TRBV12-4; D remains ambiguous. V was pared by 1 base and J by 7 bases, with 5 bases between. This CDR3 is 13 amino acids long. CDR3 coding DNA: TGTGCCAGCAGTTTAGACGGGAATTCACCCCTCCACTTT. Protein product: CASSLDGNSPLHF.

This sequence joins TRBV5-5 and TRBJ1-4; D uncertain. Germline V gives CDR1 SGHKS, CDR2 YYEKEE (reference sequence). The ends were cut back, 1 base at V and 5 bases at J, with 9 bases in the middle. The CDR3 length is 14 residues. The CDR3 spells CASSLNPGNEKLFF. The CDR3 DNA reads TGTGCCAGCAGCTTGAACCCCGGGAATGAAAAACTGTTTTTT.

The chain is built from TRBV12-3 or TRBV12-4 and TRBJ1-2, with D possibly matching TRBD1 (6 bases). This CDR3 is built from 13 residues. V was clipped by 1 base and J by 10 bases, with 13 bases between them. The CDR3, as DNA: TGTGCCAGCAGTTTAGGCCAGGGGAGAACCTACACCTTC. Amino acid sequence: CASSLGQGRTYTF.

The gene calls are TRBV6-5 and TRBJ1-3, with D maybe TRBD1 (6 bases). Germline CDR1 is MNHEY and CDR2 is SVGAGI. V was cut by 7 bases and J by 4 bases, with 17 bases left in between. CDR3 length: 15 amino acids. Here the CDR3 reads CASTAHRASGNTIYF. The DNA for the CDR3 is TGTGCCAGCACCGCACACAGGGCTTCAGGAAACACCATATATTTT.

The CDR3 sequence is CASSFGTGGEKLFF. The CDR3 nucleotides are TGCGCCAGCAGCTTCGGGACAGGGGGGGAAAAACTGTTTTTT. The chain couples TRBV5-1 to TRBJ1-4; 11 positions agree with TRBD1. With 2 bases clipped from V and 8 bases from J, the junction kept 2 bases outside the gene matches. This CDR3 has 14 residues. In germline, CDR1 is SGHRS, CDR2 YFSETQ.

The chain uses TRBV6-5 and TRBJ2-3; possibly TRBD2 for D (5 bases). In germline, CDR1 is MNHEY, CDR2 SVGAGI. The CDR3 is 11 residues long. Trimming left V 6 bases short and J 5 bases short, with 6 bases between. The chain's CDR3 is CASSTRDTQYF. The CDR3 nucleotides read TGTGCCAGCAGCACTAGAGATACGCAGTATTTT.

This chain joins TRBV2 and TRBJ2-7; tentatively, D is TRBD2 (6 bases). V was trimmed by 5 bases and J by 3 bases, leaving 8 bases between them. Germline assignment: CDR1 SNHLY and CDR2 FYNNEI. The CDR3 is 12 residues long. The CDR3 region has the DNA TGTGCCAGCAGTCTCGGGGGCTACGAGCAGTACTTC. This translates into CASSLGGYEQYF.

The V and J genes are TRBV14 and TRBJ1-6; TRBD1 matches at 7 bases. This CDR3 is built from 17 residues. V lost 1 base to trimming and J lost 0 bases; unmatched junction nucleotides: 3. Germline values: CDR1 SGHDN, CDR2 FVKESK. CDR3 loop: CASSQARDSSYNSPLHF. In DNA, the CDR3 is TGTGCCAGCAGCCAAGCCCGGGACAGCTCCTATAATTCACCCCTCCACTTT.

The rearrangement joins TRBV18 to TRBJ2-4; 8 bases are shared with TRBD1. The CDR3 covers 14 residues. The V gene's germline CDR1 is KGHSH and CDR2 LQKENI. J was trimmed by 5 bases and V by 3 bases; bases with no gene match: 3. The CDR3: CASSPVRGQNIQYF. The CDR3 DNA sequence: TGTGCCAGCTCACCGGTCAGGGGGCAAAACATTCAGTACTTC.

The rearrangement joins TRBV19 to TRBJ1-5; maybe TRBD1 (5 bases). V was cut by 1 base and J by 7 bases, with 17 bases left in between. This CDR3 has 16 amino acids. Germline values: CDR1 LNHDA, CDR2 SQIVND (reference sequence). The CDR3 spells CASSIARQGGRQPQHF. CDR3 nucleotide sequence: TGTGCCAGTAGTATAGCCAGGCAGGGTGGCCGCCAGCCCCAGCATTTT.

The CDR3, as DNA: TGTGCCAGTAGTCTAGGACAGGGTCCCTATGGCTACACCTTC. Protein product: CASSLGQGPYGYTF. This rearrangement joins TRBV19 to TRBJ1-2; 8 bases agree with TRBD1. The CDR3 spans 14 residues. Germline lookup yields CDR1 LNHDA and CDR2 SQIVND (reference sequence). The V gene end was trimmed by 5 bases and the J gene end by 4 bases; junction bases not matched to a gene: 6.

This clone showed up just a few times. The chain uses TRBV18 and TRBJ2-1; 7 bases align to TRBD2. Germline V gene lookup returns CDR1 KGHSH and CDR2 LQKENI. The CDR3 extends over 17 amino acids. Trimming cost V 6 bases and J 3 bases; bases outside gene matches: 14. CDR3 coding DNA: TGTGCCAGCTCCAGGGCGGGAGTCCGAGAGAGCTACAATGAGCAGTTCTTC. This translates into CASSRAGVRESYNEQFF.

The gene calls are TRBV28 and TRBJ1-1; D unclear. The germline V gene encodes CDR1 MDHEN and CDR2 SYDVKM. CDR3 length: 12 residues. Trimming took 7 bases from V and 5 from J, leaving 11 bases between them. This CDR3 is CASKVRSTEAFF. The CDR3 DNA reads TGTGCCAGCAAAGTGAGGTCGACTGAAGCTTTCTTT. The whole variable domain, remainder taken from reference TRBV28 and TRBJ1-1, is DVKVTQSSRYLVKRTGEKVFLECVQDMDHENMFWYRQDPGLGLRLIYFSYDVKMKEKGDIPEGYSVSREKKERFSLILESASTNQTSMYLCASKVRSTEAFFGQGTRLTVV.

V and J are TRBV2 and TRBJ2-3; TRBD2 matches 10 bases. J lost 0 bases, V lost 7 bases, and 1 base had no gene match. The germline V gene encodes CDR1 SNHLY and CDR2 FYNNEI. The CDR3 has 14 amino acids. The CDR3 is CASKTSGSTDTQYF. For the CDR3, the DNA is TGTGCCAGCAAGACTAGCGGGAGCACAGATACGCAGTATTTT.

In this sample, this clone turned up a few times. The CDR3 loop reads CASSVADSAMSDGYTF. DNA of the CDR3: TGTGCCAGCAGCGTGGCGGACAGTGCTATGTCCGATGGCTACACCTTC. The chain couples TRBV9 to TRBJ1-2; a weak D match, TRBD1 (6 bases). Trimming took off 2 bases at V and 6 bases at J, with 20 bases between the two ends. This CDR3 has 16 residues. Germline-derived CDR1 and CDR2 are SGDLS and YYNGEE. Looking up the rest from reference TRBV9 and TRBJ1-2 gives the full variable domain: DSGVTQTPKHLITATGQRVTLRCSPRSGDLSVYWYQQSLDQGLQFLIQYYNGEERAKGNILERFSAQQFPDLHSELNLSSLELGDSALYFCASSVADSAMSDGYTFGSGTRLTVV.

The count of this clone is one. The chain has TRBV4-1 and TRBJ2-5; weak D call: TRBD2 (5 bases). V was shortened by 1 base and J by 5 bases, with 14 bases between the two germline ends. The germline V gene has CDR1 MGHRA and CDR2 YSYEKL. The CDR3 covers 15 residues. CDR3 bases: TGCGCCAGCAGCCAAGTACTATCGGGGTGGGAGACCCAGTACTTC. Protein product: CASSQVLSGWETQYF.

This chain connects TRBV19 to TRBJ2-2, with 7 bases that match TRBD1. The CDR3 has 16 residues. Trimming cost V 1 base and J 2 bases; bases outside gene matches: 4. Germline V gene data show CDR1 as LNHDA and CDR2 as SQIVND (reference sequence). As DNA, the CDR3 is TGTGCCAGTAGTATAGGGGGGACAGTTAACACCGGGGAGCTGTTTTTT. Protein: CASSIGGTVNTGELFF.

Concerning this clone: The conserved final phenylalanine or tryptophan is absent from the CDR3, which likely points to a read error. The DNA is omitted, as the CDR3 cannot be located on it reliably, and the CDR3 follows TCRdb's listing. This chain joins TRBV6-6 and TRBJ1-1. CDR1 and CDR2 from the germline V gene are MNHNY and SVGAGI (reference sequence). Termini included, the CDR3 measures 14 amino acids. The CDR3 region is CASSPDGRAGTYAL.

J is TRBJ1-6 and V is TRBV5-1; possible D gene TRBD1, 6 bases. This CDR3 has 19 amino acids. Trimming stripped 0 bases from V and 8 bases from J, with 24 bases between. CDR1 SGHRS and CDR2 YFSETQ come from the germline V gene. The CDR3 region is CASSLEITGPRYADSPLHF. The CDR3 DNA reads TGCGCCAGCAGCTTGGAAATCACAGGGCCCCGTTATGCGGATTCACCCCTCCACTTT. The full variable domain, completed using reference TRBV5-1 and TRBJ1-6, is KAGVTQTPRYLIKTRGQQVTLSCSPISGHRSVSWYQQTPGQGLQFLFEYFSETQRNKGNFPGRFSGRQFSNSRSEMNVSTLELGDSALYLCASSLEITGPRYADSPLHFGNGTRLTVT.

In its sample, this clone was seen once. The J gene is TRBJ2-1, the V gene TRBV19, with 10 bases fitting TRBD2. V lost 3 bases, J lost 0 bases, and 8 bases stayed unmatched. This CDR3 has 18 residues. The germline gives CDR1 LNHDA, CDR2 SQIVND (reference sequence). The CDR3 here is CASSIQTSGPSSYNEQFF. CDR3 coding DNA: TGTGCCAGTAGTATTCAGACTAGCGGGCCAAGCTCCTACAATGAGCAGTTCTTC. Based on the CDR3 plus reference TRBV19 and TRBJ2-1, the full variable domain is DGGITQSPKYLFRKEGQNVTLSCEQNLNHDAMYWYRQDPGQGLRLIYYSQIVNDFQKGDIAEGYSVSREKKESFPLTVTSAQKNPTAFYLCASSIQTSGPSSYNEQFFGPGTRLTVL.

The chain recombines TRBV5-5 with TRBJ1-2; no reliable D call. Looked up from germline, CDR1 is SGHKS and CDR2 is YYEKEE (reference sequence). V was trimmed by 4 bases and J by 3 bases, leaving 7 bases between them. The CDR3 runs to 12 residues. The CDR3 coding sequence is TGTGCCAGCAGCAGTTACTACTATGGCTACACCTTC. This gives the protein CASSSYYYGYTF.

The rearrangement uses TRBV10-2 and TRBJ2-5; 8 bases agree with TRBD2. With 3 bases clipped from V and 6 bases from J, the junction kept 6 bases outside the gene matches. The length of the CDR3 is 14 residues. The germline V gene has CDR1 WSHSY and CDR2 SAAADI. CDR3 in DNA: TGCGCCAGCAGTGACCGACTAGCGATGAAGACCCAGTACTTC. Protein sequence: CASSDRLAMKTQYF.

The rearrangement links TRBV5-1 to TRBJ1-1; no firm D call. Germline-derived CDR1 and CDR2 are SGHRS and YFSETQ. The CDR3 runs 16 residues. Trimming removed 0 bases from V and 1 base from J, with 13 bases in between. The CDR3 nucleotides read TGCGCCAGCAGCTTGGGAAGCGGACCGACGAACACTGAAGCTTTCTTT. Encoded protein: CASSLGSGPTNTEAFF.

CDR3 sequence: CASSPDYEQFF. The CDR3 DNA reads as TGTGCCAGCAGCCCAGACTATGAGCAGTTCTTC. The chain couples TRBV5-8 to TRBJ2-1, with D hard to call. V lost 4 bases, J lost 8 bases, and 7 bases lay in between. Germline CDR1 and CDR2: SGHTS and YDEGEE. The CDR3 sequence is 11 residues long.

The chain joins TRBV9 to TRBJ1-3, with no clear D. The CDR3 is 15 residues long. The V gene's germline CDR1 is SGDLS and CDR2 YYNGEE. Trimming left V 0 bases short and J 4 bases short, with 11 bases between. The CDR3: CASSVGREAGNTIYF. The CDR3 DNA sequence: TGTGCCAGCAGCGTAGGGCGGGAAGCGGGAAACACCATATATTTT.

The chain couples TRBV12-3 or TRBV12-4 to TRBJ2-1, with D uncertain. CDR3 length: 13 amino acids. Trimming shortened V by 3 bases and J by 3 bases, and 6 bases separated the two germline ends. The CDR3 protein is CASSFYVYNEQFF. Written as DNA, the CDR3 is TGTGCCAGCAGTTTCTACGTCTACAATGAGCAGTTCTTC.